This TCR beta chain originates from a study of T cells in Graves' hyperthyroidism and ophthalmopathy. What was amplified from RNA transcripts were TCR beta CDR3 regions. With the HTBI primer set, the TCR CDR3 went through a first round of RT-PCR. TCRdb reprocessed the multiplex PCR reads with MiXCR, giving one entry per CDR3 protein. The data show about 600,000 distinct CDR3 sequences, with about 16% seen just once and under 3.5% held by the top ten. Study-level findings and limits: Among clonotypes expanded in thyroid above 0.001, most were also found in blood.

V lost 0 bases and J lost 2, with 14 bases in between. The V gene's germline CDR1 is SGHRS and CDR2 YFSETQ. This CDR3 has 16 residues. This clonotype appeared many times. The antigen is undetermined. This TCR derives from a woman aged 40-49 years with Graves' ophthalmopathy. The J gene is TRBJ1-2, the V gene TRBV5-1; D is unclear. Sequenced sample: blood. CDR3 DNA sequence: TGCGCCAGCAGCTTGGTAGCGGCAGACCTCAACTATGGCTACACCTTC. Its translation: CASSLVAADLNYGYTF.